This paragraph covers one TCR beta chain sequence. What it binds is not known. These data originate in a study of post-analysis software for immune sequencing data. CDR1 and CDR2 from the germline V gene are MDHEN and SYDVKM. The V gene lost 3 bases and the J gene lost 3 bases, with 21 bases spanning the gap. This CDR3 is 17 amino acids long. Unique-molecular-identifier-tagged TCR beta cDNA libraries were used. TCRdb ran MiXCR on the PCR reads and lists one entry per CDR3 protein. The table includes roughly 650,000 distinct CDR3 sequences, 55% to 60% detected once. Study results and limitations: The F measure placed samples prepared in the same batch into strongly shared clusters. Controls showed lower frequencies than patients for several TRBV segments, and TRBV5-6, TRBV5-1 and TRBV20-1 were among these.

The clonotype originates from a girl aged 2 to 9 with multiple sclerosis. Sequencing used blood. The chain recombines TRBV28 with TRBJ2-7; D not certain. The CDR3 DNA follows: TGTGCCAGCAGTTTCAGCGTTCCGTGGACGAATGACTACGAGCAGTACTTC. This sequence encodes CASSFSVPWTNDYEQYF.